This TCR beta chain was obtained from a study of cytomegalovirus exposure and HLA in healthy donors (dated by TCRdb to 2016 to 2017). Looking at the study overall: In an earlier analysis of several hundred of the donors, approximately 300 Gb of sequence data and just under 120 million unique TCR beta sequences from roughly 200 million T cells were reported. Around 300 gigabases of sequencing data and 78 million or so unique TCR sequences were included in an early release covering about 620 HLA-typed donors. Among the roughly 400 genotyped donors, approximately 76% belonged to the genetic ancestry cluster associated with self-reported Caucasian donors. The study aimed to test whether cataloging public T cell receptors could reveal signatures of past pathogen exposure. The study profiled the T cell repertoires of hundreds of subjects by immunosequencing and related them to cytomegalovirus serostatus. A separate validation cohort of 90 to 150 different subjects was used in addition to the 666-subject first cohort. To predict cytomegalovirus infection status, the study brought together high-throughput TCR immunosequencing, statistical association of individual TCRs with disease status, and machine learning. To study patterns of TCR occurrence, a later analysis re-analyzed previously published TCR beta repertoires from more than 550 donors and added high-resolution HLA genotyping. Rather than using new phenotypic data, the later analysis identified candidate immune exposures from TCR beta sequences and from how often those sequences occurred across donors. To decide whether each TCR beta V gene segment behaved as functional or pseudogenic, an earlier analysis of some 600 of the donors relied on high-throughput TCR beta sequencing. Donor age, sex, ethnicity and CMV serostatus were compiled together with the repertoire data. In a later genetic analysis, genome-wide SNP genotypes for about three fifths of the 666 donors were used, and that subset was treated as a discovery cohort. All discovery cohort repertoires had been generated using a single sequencing platform. Class I and class II HLA loci were covered by the typing at four-digit resolution. The number of typed donors differed by locus: roughly 620-640 for A, B, C, DRB1 and DQB1; approximately 540 for DQA1; 600 to 610 for DPA1; and about 450 for DPB1. Roughly 5 DR-DQ haplotypes were handled as single units for association and clustering because linkage in the cohort was strong. Across approximately 420 genotyped donors of the cohort, an average of approximately 240,000 unique TCR beta nucleotide sequences per donor were sequenced, and roughly 20% of those sequences were non-productive.

The cohort comprised fewer than 750 healthy bone marrow donors. At the time of sampling, every cohort member was nominally healthy, though immune exposures that went unrecorded were likely present. The donor tested CMV seronegative and was one of the 352 seronegative cohort members. A peripheral blood sample was provided by each donor, and peripheral blood mononuclear cells were used for TCR beta sequencing. The Qiagen DNeasy Blood Extraction Kit was used to extract genomic DNA from the blood cell samples. From the cysteine up to the phenylalanine, the CDR3 has a length of 11 residues. The retained sequence is limited to the CDR3, 33 bases, with the frame set at the first base. According to the germline V gene (reference sequence), CDR1 reads SEHNR and CDR2 reads FQNEAQ. V is clipped by 5 bases and J by 1 base, and the sequence between their germline boundaries is 3 bases long. There are a few counts of this clone. Its antigen has not been determined. No base-level quality is on record; no much larger clone is a single base apart.

Overall results and qualifications from the work: According to a later genetic analysis, donors in an Asian-associated ancestry cluster had fewer N-insertions in productive TCRs than the approximately 700-donor mean. In a later analysis, HLA-associated TCR beta chains were found to be more clonally expanded and to have lower generation probabilities than equally common non-associated chains. For the cohort, immune exposure information was limited to CMV serostatus. Assigning TCR associations to individual alleles was difficult when HLA alleles, especially DR and DQ, strongly co-occurred. Only TCR beta chains were sequenced in this cohort, and the absence of alpha or paired-chain data limited detectable features. In a later genetic analysis, a missense DCLRE1C variant was associated with V-gene and J-gene trimming of TCR beta chains, and the association was replicated in an independent cohort. Broadly in line with IMGT annotations, most TCR beta V segments showed up in productive rearrangements about 87% or about 30% of the time in an earlier analysis of around 600 of the donors. A few of the identified cytomegalovirus-associated TCR beta chains were confirmed in vitro to be specific for cytomegalovirus antigens. Cytomegalovirus status was reported to be diagnosed by the classifier with high specificity and sensitivity in both the original and validation cohorts. A further reported finding was that TCR beta sequences accurately predicted the HLA-A and HLA-B alleles for most subjects in the first cohort. A cluster of highly shared sequence variants was judged likely to represent a technical artifact of the sequencing pipeline. Across donors, most TCR sequences were observed very rarely, whereas some public TCRs were present in many individuals. A later analysis found that most CMV-associated TCR beta chains appeared HLA-restricted, with HLA associations seemingly driven largely by CMV exposure. According to a later analysis, TCR association rates differed among HLA loci, with DRB1 alleles showing the most associated TCRs and HLA-C alleles showing the fewest. Because counts were too low, seventeen rarely observed V segments, including chromosome 9 orphons, were excluded from the earlier analysis of 587 of the donors. Roughly uniform sequencing depth across donors was assumed in presence/absence analyses, although this assumption may not hold. The study gave a list of 150 to 200 TCR beta chains associated with cytomegalovirus. A later analysis associated 15,000 to 20,000 TCR beta sequences with specific HLA alleles at a false discovery rate of 0.05. Several of the top co-occurrence clusters appeared to be linked to parvovirus B19, influenza, CMV and Epstein-Barr virus, according to a later analysis. Because some donors lacked HLA typing at each locus, the association tests relied only on the typed subset. Linkage disequilibrium might explain the correlated functional status among segregating V segments, but an unknown experimental factor could not be ruled out. The authors suggested that the approach could potentially be extended to other disease states and immunological phenotypes. Some IMGT-functional V segments, including TRBV6-2 and TRBV6-3, could not be distinguished by the 87-base-pair reads and were therefore excluded.

The library was built by means of the immunoSEQ multiplex PCR assay. For the multiplex PCR, a mixture combining 60 forward primers for TCR Vbeta segments and 13 reverse primers for TCR Jbeta segments was used. A multiplex PCR assay on genomic DNA amplified the CDR3 region of rearranged TCR beta genes. On the Illumina HiSeq System, the amplified TCR beta libraries were sequenced as 87-base-pair reads. The source study handled its data this way. A later analysis counted about 76 million unique TCR beta chains across the 550 to 750 repertoires, and around 12 million of these chains were shared by at least two donors. Raw reads were error-corrected and collapsed into unique sequences by a nearest-neighbor algorithm in which closely related sequences were merged to remove PCR and sequencing errors. CDR3 sequences were aligned to IMGT reference sequences to assign V, D and J gene segments. For a sequence to be retained, at least a six-nucleotide match to both a V gene segment and a J gene segment was required. A rearrangement counted as productive if the CDR3 had no stop codons and remained in frame with V and J, and every other rearrangement counted as non-productive. CDR3 was defined by IMGT convention, running from the second conserved V-encoded cysteine to the conserved J-encoded phenylalanine. In an earlier analysis of more than 550 of the donors, sequences lacking an unambiguous match to a single V gene segment were excluded. An earlier analysis of roughly 590 of the donors called V segments functional above 56.7% productive rearrangements and segregating when the between-donor standard deviation exceeded 5%. To diagnose cytomegalovirus status from the catalog of TCR beta chain sequences, a statistical classification framework was built. V and J gene assignment, in a later analysis, came from comparing TCR nucleotide sequences with IMGT/GENE-DB human TR gene sequences. A later analysis assigned CDR3 sequences and most-parsimonious VDJ recombination scenarios with the TCRdist pipeline. A later analysis defined each TCR beta chain by its CDR3 amino acid sequence plus V-gene family, and excluded reads lacking a unique V-gene family. A later analysis removed 592 highly shared, low-generation-probability nucleotide sequences to deal with suspected cross-contamination and a sequencing artifact. For each public chain, a later analysis derived a clonal expansion index from normalized ranks of inferred template counts within each repertoire. In a later analysis, generation probabilities were computed using a VDJ recombination model fitted to out-of-frame rearrangements, and the results were checked against IGoR. In a later analysis, TCR-TCR, TCR-HLA and TCR-CMV co-occurrence was scored with hypergeometric tests, and a repertoire-size bias correction was applied to TCR pairs. False discovery rates were estimated in a later analysis by permuting HLA or CMV assignments 20 times. In a later analysis, co-occurring TCRs were grouped with DBSCAN, and TCRdist sequence similarity was added when clustering was performed within HLA-allele-positive subsets. Repertoires with fewer than 30,000 or more than 120,000 public chains were left out of co-occurrence clustering, as were about 5 repertoires with anomalous nucleotide sharing. As stored in TCRdb, this immuneACCESS dataset retains in-frame rearrangements with V and J assigned. A fraction of the clones does not appear; measured against another copy, unresolved V genes explain less than half of the discrepancy, and the remainder lacks a known reason. Clonal size and the V and J genes are those of that table, whereas D and trimming came from the DNA. The sample contains some 130,000 clones, 64% of them found a single time. 2% to 2.5% of the sample rests with the top ten.

The receptor was isolated from a woman aged 40 to 55 in good health and CMV-seronegative. Recombination linked TRBV7-9 to TRBJ2-7; the D gene identity is not certain. The specimen sequenced was PBMCs. The CDR3 protein is CASSPSYEQYF. The sequenced DNA: TGTGCCAGCAGCCCGTCCTACGAGCAGTACTTC.